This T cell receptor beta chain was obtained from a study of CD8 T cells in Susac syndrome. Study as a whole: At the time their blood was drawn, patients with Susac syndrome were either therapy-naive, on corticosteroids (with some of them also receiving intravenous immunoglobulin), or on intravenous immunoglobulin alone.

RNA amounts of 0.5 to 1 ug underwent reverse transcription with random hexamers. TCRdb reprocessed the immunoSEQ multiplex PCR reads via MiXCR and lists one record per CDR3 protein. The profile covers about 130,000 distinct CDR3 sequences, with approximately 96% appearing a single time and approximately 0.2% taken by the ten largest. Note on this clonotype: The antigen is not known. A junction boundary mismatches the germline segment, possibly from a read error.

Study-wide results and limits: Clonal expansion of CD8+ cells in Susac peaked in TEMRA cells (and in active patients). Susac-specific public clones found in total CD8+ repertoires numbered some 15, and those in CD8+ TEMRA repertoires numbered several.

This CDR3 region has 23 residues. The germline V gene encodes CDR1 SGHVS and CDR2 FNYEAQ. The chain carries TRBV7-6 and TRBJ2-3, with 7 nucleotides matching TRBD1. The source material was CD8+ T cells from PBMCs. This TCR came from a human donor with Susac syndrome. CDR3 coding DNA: TGTGCTAGCAGCAACCTGGACAGGCTACTGGGGCGTAGGGGGCGAACCTACACAGATACGCAGTATTTT. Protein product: CASSNLDRLLGRRGRTYTDTQYF.